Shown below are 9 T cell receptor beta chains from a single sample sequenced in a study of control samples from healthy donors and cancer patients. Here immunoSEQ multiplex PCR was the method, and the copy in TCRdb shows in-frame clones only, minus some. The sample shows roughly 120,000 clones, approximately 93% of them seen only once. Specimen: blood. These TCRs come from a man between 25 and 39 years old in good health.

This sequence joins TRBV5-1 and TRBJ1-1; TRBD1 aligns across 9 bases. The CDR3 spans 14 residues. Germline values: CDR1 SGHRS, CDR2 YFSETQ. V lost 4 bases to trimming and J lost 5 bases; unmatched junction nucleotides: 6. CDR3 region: CASSVTGGSTEAFF. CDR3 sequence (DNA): TGCGCCAGCAGCGTGACAGGGGGGAGTACTGAAGCTTTCTTT. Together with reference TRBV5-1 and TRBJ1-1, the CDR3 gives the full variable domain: KAGVTQTPRYLIKTRGQQVTLSCSPISGHRSVSWYQQTPGQGLQFLFEYFSETQRNKGNFPGRFSGRQFSNSRSEMNVSTLELGDSALYLCASSVTGGSTEAFFGQGTRLTVV.

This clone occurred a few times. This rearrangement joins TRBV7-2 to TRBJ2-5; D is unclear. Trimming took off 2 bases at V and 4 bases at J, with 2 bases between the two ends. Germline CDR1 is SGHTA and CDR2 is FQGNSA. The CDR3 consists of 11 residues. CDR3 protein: CASSLSETQYF. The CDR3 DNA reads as TGTGCCAGCAGCTTATCAGAGACCCAGTACTTC. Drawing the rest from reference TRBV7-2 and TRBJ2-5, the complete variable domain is GAGVSQSPSNKVTEKGKDVELRCDPISGHTALYWYRQSLGQGLEFLIYFQGNSAPDKSGLPSDRFSAERTGGSVSTLTIQRTQQEDSAVYLCASSLSETQYFGPGTRLLVL.

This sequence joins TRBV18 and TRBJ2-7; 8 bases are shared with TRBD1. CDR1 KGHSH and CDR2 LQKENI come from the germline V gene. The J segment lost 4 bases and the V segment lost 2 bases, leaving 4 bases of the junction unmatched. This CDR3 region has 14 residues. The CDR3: CASSPGTGYYEQYV. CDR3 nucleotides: TGTGCCAGCTCACCAGGGACAGGATATTACGAGCAGTACGTC.

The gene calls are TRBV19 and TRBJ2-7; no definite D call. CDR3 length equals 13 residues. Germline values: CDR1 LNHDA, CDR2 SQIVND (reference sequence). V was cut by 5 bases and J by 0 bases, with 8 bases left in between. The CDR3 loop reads CASSPPNSYEQYF. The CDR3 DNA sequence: TGTGCCAGTAGTCCCCCGAACTCCTACGAGCAGTACTTC.

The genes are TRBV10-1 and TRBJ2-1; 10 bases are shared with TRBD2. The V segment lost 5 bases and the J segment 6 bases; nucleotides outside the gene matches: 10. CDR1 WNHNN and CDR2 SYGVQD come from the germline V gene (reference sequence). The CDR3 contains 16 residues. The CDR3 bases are TGCGCCAGCAGTTCCAGCGGGGGGGAGGTGATCAATGAGCAGTTCTTC. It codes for CASSSSGGEVINEQFF.

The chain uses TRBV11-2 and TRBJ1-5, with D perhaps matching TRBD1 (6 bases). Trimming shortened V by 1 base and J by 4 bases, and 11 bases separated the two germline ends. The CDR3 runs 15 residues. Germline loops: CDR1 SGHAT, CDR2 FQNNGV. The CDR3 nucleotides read TGTGCCAGCAGCTTAGCACAGGGTGGGAATCAGCCCCAGCATTTT. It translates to CASSLAQGGNQPQHF.

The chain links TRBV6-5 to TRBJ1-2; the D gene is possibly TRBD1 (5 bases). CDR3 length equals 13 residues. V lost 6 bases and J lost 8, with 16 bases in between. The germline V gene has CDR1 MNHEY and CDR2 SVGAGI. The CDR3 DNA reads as TGTGCCAGCAGGTCCCATCCCAGGGACGGCTACACCTTC. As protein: CASRSHPRDGYTF.

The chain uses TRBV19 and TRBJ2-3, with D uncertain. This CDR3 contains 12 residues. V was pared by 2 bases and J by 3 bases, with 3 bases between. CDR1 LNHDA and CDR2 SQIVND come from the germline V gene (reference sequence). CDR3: CASSIPTDTQYF. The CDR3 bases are TGTGCCAGTAGTATACCGACAGATACGCAGTATTTT.

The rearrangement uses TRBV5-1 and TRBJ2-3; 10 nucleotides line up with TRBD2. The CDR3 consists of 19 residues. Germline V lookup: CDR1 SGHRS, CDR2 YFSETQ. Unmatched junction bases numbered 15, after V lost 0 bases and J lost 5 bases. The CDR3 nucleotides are TGCGCCAGCAGCTTGGCCACGGGGAGCGGGGGGGCCAAGAGAGATACGCAGTATTTT. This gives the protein CASSLATGSGGAKRDTQYF.